This T cell receptor (beta chain) emerged from a study of PD-1 blockade in classical Hodgkin lymphoma. Across the whole study: Treatment was intravenous nivolumab, 3 mg/kg every 2 weeks, until progression.

Trimming stripped 7 bases from V and 3 bases from J, with 29 bases between. The CDR3 is made up of 19 amino acids. CDR1 is MNHEY, CDR2 SMNVEV, per germline (reference sequence). This table comes from immunoSEQ multiplex PCR, and its TCRdb copy is limited to in-frame clones, with some not included. This table has roughly 140,000 clones, just under 80% appearing once. Autologous stem cell transplantation was followed by relapse in every patient, and brentuximab vedotin exposure varied. Study-wide results and caveats: Exclusion was applied to patients who started nivolumab under 1 year after ASCT. Reports indicated that newly diagnosed patients had lower baseline TCR diversity than healthy donors did.

Concerning this clone: No antigen is known for it.

Specimen: peripheral blood mononuclear cells (PBMCs), collected before the second cycle of nivolumab. The chain carries TRBV27 and TRBJ2-3; the D gene is possibly TRBD1 (11 bases). The receptor's source is a human donor with classical Hodgkin lymphoma. The CDR3 DNA follows: TGTGCCAGCACGAACCCCGGACAGGGGGCTAGCGGGAGAACAGATACGCAGTATTTT. This sequence encodes CASTNPGQGASGRTDTQYF.